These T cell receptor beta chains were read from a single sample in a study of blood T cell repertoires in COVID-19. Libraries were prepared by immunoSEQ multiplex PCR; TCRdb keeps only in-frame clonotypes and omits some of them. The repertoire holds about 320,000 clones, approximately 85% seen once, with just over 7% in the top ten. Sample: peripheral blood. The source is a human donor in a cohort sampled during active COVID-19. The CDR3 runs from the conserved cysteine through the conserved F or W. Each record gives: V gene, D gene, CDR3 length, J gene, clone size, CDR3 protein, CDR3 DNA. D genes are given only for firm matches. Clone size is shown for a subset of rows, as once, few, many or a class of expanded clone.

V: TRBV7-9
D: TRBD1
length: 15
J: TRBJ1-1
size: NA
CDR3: CASSLGETGGLYAFF
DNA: TGTGCCAGCAGCTTAGGAGAAACAGGGGGCTTGTATGCTTTCTTT

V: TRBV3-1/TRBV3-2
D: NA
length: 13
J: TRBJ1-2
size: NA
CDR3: CASSRGINYGYTF
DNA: TGTGCCAGCAGCCGAGGGATTAACTATGGCTACACCTTC

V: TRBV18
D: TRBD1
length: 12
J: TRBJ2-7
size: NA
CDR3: CASSGTGYEQYF
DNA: TGTGCCAGCTCGGGGACAGGGTACGAGCAGTACTTC

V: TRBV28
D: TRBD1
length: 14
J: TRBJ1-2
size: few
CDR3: CASFLTTGGGGYTF
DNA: TGTGCCAGCTTTTTAACTACAGGGGGCGGTGGCTACACCTTC

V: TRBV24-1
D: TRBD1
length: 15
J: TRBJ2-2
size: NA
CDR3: CATSDWPRGTGELFF
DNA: TGTGCCACCAGTGATTGGCCCAGGGGGACCGGGGAGCTGTTTTTT

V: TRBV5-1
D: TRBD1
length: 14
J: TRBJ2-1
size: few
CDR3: CASSLGQGINEQFF
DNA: TGCGCCAGCAGCTTGGGACAGGGGATAAATGAGCAGTTCTTC

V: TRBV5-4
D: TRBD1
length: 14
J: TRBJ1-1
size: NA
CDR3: CASSAGQGADGAFF
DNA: TGTGCCAGCAGCGCCGGACAGGGGGCGGATGGTGCTTTCTTT

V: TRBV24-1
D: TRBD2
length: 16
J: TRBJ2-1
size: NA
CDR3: CATSDLTSGGSEEQFF
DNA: TGTGCCACCAGTGATCTGACTAGCGGGGGGAGTGAGGAGCAGTTCTTC

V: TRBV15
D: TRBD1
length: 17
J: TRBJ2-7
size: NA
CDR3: CATSGGPGQGILPEQYF
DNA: TGTGCCACCAGCGGTGGACCGGGACAGGGGATCCTTCCTGAGCAGTACTTC

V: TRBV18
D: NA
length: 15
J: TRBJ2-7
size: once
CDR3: CASSPPGDTGGEQYF
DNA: TGTGCCAGCTCACCACCGGGAGACACGGGCGGCGAGCAGTACTTC

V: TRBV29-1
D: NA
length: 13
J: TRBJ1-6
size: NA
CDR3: CSVAQGPDSPLHF
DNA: TGCAGCGTTGCTCAGGGGCCGGATTCACCCCTCCACTTT

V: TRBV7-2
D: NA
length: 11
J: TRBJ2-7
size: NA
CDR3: CASSPTYEQYF
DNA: TGTGCCAGCAGCCCCACCTACGAGCAGTACTTC

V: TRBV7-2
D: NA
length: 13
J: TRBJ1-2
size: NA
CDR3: CASSSRRDYGYTF
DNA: TGTGCCAGCAGCTCAAGAAGAGACTATGGCTACACCTTC

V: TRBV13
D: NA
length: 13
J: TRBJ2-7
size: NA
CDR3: CASSLGSSYEQYF
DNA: TGTGCCAGCAGCTTAGGATCCAGCTACGAGCAGTACTTC

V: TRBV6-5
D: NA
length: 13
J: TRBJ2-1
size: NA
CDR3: CASTGQSRNEQFF
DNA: TGTGCCAGCACAGGACAGTCCAGGAATGAGCAGTTCTTC

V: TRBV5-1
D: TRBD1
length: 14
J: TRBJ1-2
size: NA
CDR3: CASSLQPGQGYNTF
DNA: TGCGCCAGCAGCTTGCAACCGGGACAGGGATATAACACCTTC

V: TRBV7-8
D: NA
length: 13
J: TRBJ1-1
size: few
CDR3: CASSFFGGWGAFF
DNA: TGTGCCAGCAGCTTCTTCGGAGGGTGGGGGGCTTTCTTT

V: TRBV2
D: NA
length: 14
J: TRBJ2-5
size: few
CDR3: CASSVWGQEETQYF
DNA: TGTGCCAGCAGTGTGTGGGGACAAGAAGAGACCCAGTACTTC

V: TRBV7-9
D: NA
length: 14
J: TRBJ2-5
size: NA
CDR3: CASSVQGTAETQYF
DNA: TGTGCCAGCAGCGTCCAGGGGACCGCAGAGACCCAGTACTTC

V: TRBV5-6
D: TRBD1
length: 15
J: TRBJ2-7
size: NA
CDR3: CASSSWTGGVGEQYF
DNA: TGTGCCAGCAGCTCGTGGACAGGTGGAGTTGGGGAGCAGTACTTC

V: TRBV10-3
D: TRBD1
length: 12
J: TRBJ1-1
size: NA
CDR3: CAIKDRPDEAFF
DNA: TGTGCCATCAAGGACAGGCCCGATGAAGCTTTCTTT

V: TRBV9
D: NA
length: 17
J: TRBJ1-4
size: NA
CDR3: CASSTPRGGGRDEKLFF
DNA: TGTGCCAGCAGCACCCCCCGGGGGGGCGGTCGCGATGAAAAACTGTTTTTT

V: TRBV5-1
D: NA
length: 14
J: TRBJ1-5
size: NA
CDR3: CASSLEGGNQPQHF
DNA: TGCGCCAGCAGCTTGGAAGGGGGCAATCAGCCCCAGCATTTT

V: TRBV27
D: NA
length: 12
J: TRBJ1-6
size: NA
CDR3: CASKQGNSPLHF
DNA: TGTGCCAGCAAACAGGGCAATTCACCCCTCCACTTT

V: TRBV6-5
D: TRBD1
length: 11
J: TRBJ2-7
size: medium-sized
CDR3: CAGGQQYEQYF
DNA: TGTGCCGGGGGACAGCAATACGAGCAGTACTTC

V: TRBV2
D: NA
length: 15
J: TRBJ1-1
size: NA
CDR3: CASSALGQSNTEAFF
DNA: TGTGCCAGCAGTGCTCTCGGACAATCGAACACTGAAGCTTTCTTT

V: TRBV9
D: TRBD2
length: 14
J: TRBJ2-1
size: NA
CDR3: CASAPRGLAGEQFF
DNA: TGTGCCAGCGCGCCGAGGGGCCTAGCGGGTGAGCAGTTCTTC

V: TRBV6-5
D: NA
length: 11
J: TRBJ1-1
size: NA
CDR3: CASTRATEAFF
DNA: TGTGCCAGCACGAGAGCCACTGAAGCTTTCTTT

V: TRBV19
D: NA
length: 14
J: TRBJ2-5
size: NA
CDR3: CASSGQEGKETQYF
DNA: TGTGCCAGTAGTGGACAGGAGGGTAAAGAGACCCAGTACTTC

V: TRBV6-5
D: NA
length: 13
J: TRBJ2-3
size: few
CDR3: CATRGQAGDTQYF
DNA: TGTGCCACCAGGGGGCAAGCGGGGGATACGCAGTATTTT

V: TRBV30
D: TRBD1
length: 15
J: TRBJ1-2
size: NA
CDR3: CAWSRQGAGNYGYTF
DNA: TGTGCCTGGAGTCGACAGGGGGCGGGTAACTATGGCTACACCTTC

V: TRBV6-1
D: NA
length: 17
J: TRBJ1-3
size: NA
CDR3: CASSEAPGIFSGNTIYF
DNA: TGTGCCAGCAGTGAAGCCCCCGGGATCTTCTCTGGAAACACCATATATTTT

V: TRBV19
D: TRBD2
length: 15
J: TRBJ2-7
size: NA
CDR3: CASSPTSGGTYEQYF
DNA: TGTGCCAGTAGTCCGACTAGCGGGGGGACCTACGAGCAGTACTTC